This TCR beta chain appears in the sequencing data of a study of blood T cell repertoires in COVID-19. The wider study: T cells, B-cell-depleted T cells, or PBMCs provided the cDNA or gDNA that served as material.

Clones were sequenced by immunoSEQ multiplex PCR, and TCRdb holds only the in-frame ones, with some missing. The data show about 220,000 clones, roughly 85% seen once. V was shortened by 5 bases and J by 4 bases, with 11 bases between the two germline ends. Germline lookup yields CDR1 MNHEY and CDR2 SVGEGT. The CDR3 has 13 residues. This TCR came from a woman over 75 with acute or convalescent COVID-19. The sample consisted of peripheral blood. V gene TRBV6-2 or TRBV6-3 combines with J gene TRBJ2-5; unclear D gene. The CDR3 sequence is CASSMGLPETQYF. In DNA, the CDR3 is TGTGCCAGCAGTATGGGCCTCCCAGAGACCCAGTACTTC.